This T cell receptor (beta chain) was retrieved from a study of blood T cell repertoires in COVID-19. Study in general: Material from acute and convalescent COVID-19 was sourced from the United States, Italy and Spain.

Methods used by the authors: Amplification of reference gene primers was used by the study to estimate nucleated cell counts. The assay was immunoSEQ multiplex PCR, and TCRdb's table has in-frame clones only and misses some. That table furnishes V, J and clone size, whereas the DNA furnished D and trimming. This sample has about 110,000 clones, with 85% to 90% found just once. Source material: peripheral blood. This sequence was found in a woman aged 45-59 years with acute or convalescent COVID-19.

The CDR3 DNA reads TGTGCCAGCAGCCCAGGACAGGGAGCCAAAAACATTCAGTACTTC. Its protein is CASSPGQGAKNIQYF. The chain joins TRBV7-3 to TRBJ2-4; 8 bases fit TRBD1. The CDR3 totals 15 residues. Per germline, CDR1 SGHTA and CDR2 FQGTGA. With V trimmed by 5 bases and J by 0 bases, 3 bases remained unmatched.